This TCR beta chain was documented in a study of cytomegalovirus exposure and HLA in healthy donors (dated by TCRdb to about 2017). Study-wide context: An earlier analysis of approximately 640 of the donors reported about 250 Gb of sequence data and more than 90 million unique TCR beta sequences from about 179 million T cells. A separate validation cohort of 100 to 150 different subjects was used in addition to the roughly 700-subject first cohort. On average, roughly 240,000 unique TCR beta nucleotide sequences were sequenced per donor among several hundred genotyped donors of the cohort, with about 19% of those sequences being non-productive. HLA typing covered class I and class II loci at four-digit resolution. Every discovery cohort repertoire had been produced on one sequencing platform. The number of typed donors differed by locus: 629-630 for A, B, C, DRB1 and DQB1; 500 to 550 for DQA1; 600 to 610 for DPA1; and 400 to 480 for DPB1. In the later analysis, no new phenotypic data were used to find candidate immune exposures; instead, reliance was placed on TCR beta sequences and their occurrence across donors. A later genetic analysis used genome-wide SNP genotypes for about three fifths of the 666 donors, treating that subset as a discovery cohort. Donor age, sex, ethnicity and CMV serostatus were compiled together with the repertoire data. Using immunosequencing, the study profiled T cell repertoires from about 620 subjects and related those repertoires to cytomegalovirus serostatus. Roughly 310 gigabases of sequencing data and tens of millions of unique TCR sequences were included in an early release covering about 700 HLA-typed donors. An earlier analysis of 587 of the donors used high-throughput TCR beta sequencing to judge whether each TCR beta V gene segment behaved as functional or pseudogenic. A later analysis re-analyzed previously published TCR beta repertoires from several hundred donors and added high-resolution HLA genotyping to study TCR occurrence patterns. The study was designed to test whether signatures of past pathogen exposure could be identified by cataloging public T cell receptors. Because of strong linkage in the cohort, roughly five DR-DQ haplotypes were treated as single units for association and clustering. Of the approximately 370 genotyped donors, approximately 80% were placed in the genetic ancestry cluster associated with self-reported Caucasian donors. To predict cytomegalovirus infection status, the study brought together high-throughput TCR immunosequencing, statistical association of individual TCRs with disease status, and machine learning.

Inclusive of the bounding cysteine and phenylalanine, the CDR3 is 16 residues long. Solely the CDR3 DNA is kept, with 48 bases framed from the first base. Relative to germline, V is missing 3 bases and J is missing 9 bases, with 12 bases of the junction outside any gene match. Via the germline V gene, CDR1 is MNHNS and CDR2 SASEGT. The library was prepared using the immunoSEQ multiplex PCR assay. The multiplex PCR relied on a mix of 60 forward primers for TCR Vbeta segments and 13 reverse primers for TCR Jbeta segments. The CDR3 region of rearranged TCR beta genes was amplified from genomic DNA with a multiplex PCR assay. Amplified TCR beta libraries were sequenced as 87-base-pair reads on the Illumina HiSeq System. The authors processed their data as follows. Across the 670 or so repertoires, a later analysis counted approximately 75 million unique TCR beta chains, around 10 million of which were shared by at least two donors. Raw reads were error-corrected and collapsed into unique sequences by a nearest-neighbor algorithm in which closely related sequences were merged to remove PCR and sequencing errors. CDR3 sequences were aligned to IMGT reference sequences to assign V, D and J gene segments. For a sequence to be retained, at least a six-nucleotide match to both a V gene segment and a J gene segment was required. A rearrangement was called productive if the CDR3 had no stop codons and remained in frame with V and J, and every other rearrangement was called non-productive. Following IMGT convention, CDR3 was defined as the stretch from the second conserved V-encoded cysteine up to the conserved J-encoded phenylalanine. The earlier analysis of about 570 of the donors excluded any sequence lacking an unambiguous match to a single V gene segment. An earlier analysis of several hundred of the donors called V segments functional above 56.7% productive rearrangements and segregating when the between-donor standard deviation exceeded 5%. To diagnose cytomegalovirus status from the catalog of TCR beta chain sequences, a statistical classification framework was built. A later analysis assigned V and J genes by comparing TCR nucleotide sequences with IMGT/GENE-DB human TR gene sequences. A later analysis assigned CDR3 sequences and most-parsimonious VDJ recombination scenarios with the TCRdist pipeline. In a later analysis, every TCR beta chain was defined by the combination of its CDR3 amino acid sequence and its V-gene family, and reads without a unique V-gene family were dropped. To address suspected cross-contamination and a sequencing artifact, a later analysis removed a few hundred highly shared, low-generation-probability nucleotide sequences. In a later analysis, a clonal expansion index for each public chain was calculated from normalized within-repertoire ranks of inferred template counts. In a later analysis, generation probabilities were computed with a VDJ recombination model fitted to out-of-frame rearrangements, and the resulting probabilities were checked against IGoR. In a later analysis, hypergeometric tests were used to score TCR-TCR, TCR-HLA and TCR-CMV co-occurrence, with a repertoire-size bias correction applied to TCR pairs. False discovery rates were estimated in a later analysis by permuting HLA or CMV assignments 20 times. In a later analysis, co-occurring TCRs were grouped using DBSCAN, with TCRdist sequence similarity added in when clustering inside HLA-allele-positive subsets. For co-occurrence clustering, repertoires with fewer than 30,000 or more than 120,000 public chains were excluded, along with 4 to 6 repertoires with anomalous nucleotide sharing. Entries here come from immuneACCESS through TCRdb and include only in-frame sequences with V and J called. Some clones fail to appear in such tables; in the studies checked, an unresolved V gene covers under half of the shortfall, and the cause of the remainder is unknown. D and trimming were read from the DNA, whereas the V and J calls and clone size are those reported in that table. This sample comprises 140,000 to 150,000 clones, under 90% of them detected only once. Around 4.1% of the sample comes from the top ten.

The cohort comprised more than 550 healthy bone marrow donors. At the time of sampling, all cohort members were nominally healthy, though unrecorded immune exposures were likely present. The donor was CMV seronegative and belonged to the group of 320 or so seronegative cohort members. Every donor gave a peripheral blood sample, and the peripheral blood mononuclear cells from that sample were used for TCR beta sequencing. Genomic DNA was extracted from the blood cell samples with the Qiagen DNeasy Blood Extraction Kit. Turning to this clone: There is no known antigen for this receptor. No much larger clone exists at a distance of one base, and base qualities are not known.

Study-level results and caveats: Specific HLA alleles were associated with more than 15,000 TCR beta sequences at a false discovery rate of 0.05 in a later analysis. For the cohort, immune exposure information was limited to CMV serostatus. When HLA alleles, especially DR and DQ, strongly co-occurred, attributing TCR associations to individual alleles was difficult. Most TCR sequences were observed very rarely across donors, whereas some public TCRs were present in many individuals. Linkage disequilibrium might explain the correlated functional status among segregating V segments, but an unknown experimental factor could not be ruled out. In vitro tests confirmed that a few of the cytomegalovirus-associated TCR beta chains recognize cytomegalovirus antigens. The cohort was sequenced for TCR beta chains only, and without alpha or paired-chain data the features that could be detected were limited. A cluster of highly shared sequence variants was judged likely to be a technical artifact of the sequencing pipeline. Because HLA typing was unavailable for some donors at each locus, only the typed subset was used in association tests. The 87-base-pair reads could not distinguish some IMGT-functional V segments, including TRBV6-2 and TRBV6-3, so those segments were excluded. Compared with the approximately 670-donor mean, donors in an Asian-associated ancestry cluster had fewer N-insertions in productive TCRs, according to a later genetic analysis. In a later analysis, most CMV-associated TCR beta chains were found to appear HLA-restricted, with HLA associations seemingly driven largely by CMV exposure. Seventeen rarely observed V segments, including chromosome 9 orphons, were excluded from the earlier analysis of several hundred of the donors because counts were too low. In both the original and validation cohorts, the classifier was reported to diagnose cytomegalovirus status with high specificity and sensitivity. In a later analysis, several top co-occurrence clusters were reported to appear linked to parvovirus B19, influenza, CMV and Epstein-Barr virus. According to a later analysis, TCR association rates differed among HLA loci, with DRB1 alleles showing the most associated TCRs and HLA-C alleles showing the fewest. In an earlier analysis of several hundred of the donors, most TCR beta V segments were observed in productive rearrangements about 87% or about 30% of the time, broadly matching IMGT annotations. The presence/absence analyses assumed that sequencing depth was roughly uniform across donors, and that assumption may not be true. In a later analysis, HLA-associated TCR beta chains showed more clonal expansion and lower generation probabilities than non-associated chains that were equally common. A total of some 180 TCR beta chains were listed by the study as associated with cytomegalovirus. A further reported finding was that TCR beta sequences accurately predicted the HLA-A and HLA-B alleles for most subjects in the first cohort. The authors suggested that the approach could potentially be extended to other disease states and immunological phenotypes. An association between a missense DCLRE1C variant and V-gene and J-gene trimming of TCR beta chains was found in a later genetic analysis and replicated in an independent cohort.

The sequencing input was PBMCs. The chain was built from TRBV6-1 and TRBJ2-1; 9 middle bases align to TRBD2. The source of this sequence is a man aged 35-49 years in good health and CMV-seronegative. The nucleotides read TGTGCCAGCAGTGACCCTTCGCGGGGGGGCCTAAGTGAGCAGTTCTTC. Translated, it gives CASSDPSRGGLSEQFF.